This is a list of T cell receptor beta chains from one sample in a study of prognosis after radiotherapy for stage I lung cancer. TCRdb processed the multiplex PCR reads anew with MiXCR; each CDR3 protein has one entry. The sample includes 10,000 to 15,000 distinct CDR3 sequences, less than 55% seen only once; the top ten take 40%. The material was PBMCs, obtained before or after stereotactic body radiation therapy (not recorded which). These TCRs come from a donor aged 50 or older with non-small cell lung cancer. Both conserved end residues are part of each CDR3. Each record gives: clone size, D gene, J gene, V gene, CDR3 protein, CDR3 DNA. A D gene is named only where the DNA matches it firmly. Not every row has a clone size; where given, it reads once, few, many or a size class.

clone_size: .; d_call: TRBD2; j_call: TRBJ2-1; v_call: TRBV7-2; cdr3_aa: CASRLWEGLGEQFF; cdr3_nt: TGTGCCAGCCGCTTATGGGAGGGACTGGGGGAGCAGTTCTTC
clone_size: .; d_call: .; j_call: TRBJ2-3; v_call: TRBV27; cdr3_aa: CARTGTAYTDAQYF; cdr3_nt: TGTGCCAGGACCGGGACTGCCTACACAGATGCGCAGTATTTT
clone_size: .; d_call: .; j_call: TRBJ1-1; v_call: TRBV6-1; cdr3_aa: CASSRTDMGGTEAFF; cdr3_nt: TGTGCCAGCAGCCGCACGGACATGGGGGGTACTGAAGCTTTCTTT
clone_size: .; d_call: TRBD2; j_call: TRBJ2-1; v_call: TRBV15; cdr3_aa: CATSRETSRSGDEQFF; cdr3_nt: TGTGCCACCAGCAGGGAGACTAGCAGGTCGGGGGATGAGCAGTTCTTC
clone_size: many; d_call: .; j_call: TRBJ2-3; v_call: TRBV19; cdr3_aa: CASSIRAGSTDTQYF; cdr3_nt: TGTGCCAGTAGCATCCGGGCAGGGAGCACAGATACGCAGTATTTT
clone_size: many; d_call: TRBD2; j_call: TRBJ2-1; v_call: TRBV3-1; cdr3_aa: CASRSSGGNNEQFF; cdr3_nt: TGTGCCAGCAGGTCCAGCGGGGGGAACAATGAGCAGTTCTTC
clone_size: many; d_call: .; j_call: TRBJ2-1; v_call: TRBV7-9; cdr3_aa: CASSLARQNPRGNEQFF; cdr3_nt: TGTGCCAGCAGCTTAGCCCGACAGAACCCGAGGGGCAATGAGCAGTTCTTC
clone_size: .; d_call: .; j_call: TRBJ1-4; v_call: TRBV28; cdr3_aa: CASSLGLRGGKLFF; cdr3_nt: TGTGCCAGCAGTTTAGGGCTACGGGGAGGAAAACTGTTTTTT
clone_size: many; d_call: TRBD2; j_call: TRBJ2-7; v_call: TRBV5-1; cdr3_aa: CASSLVTGGGEQYF; cdr3_nt: TGCGCCAGCAGCTTGGTAACGGGAGGGGGCGAGCAGTACTTC
clone_size: many; d_call: .; j_call: TRBJ2-6; v_call: TRBV2; cdr3_aa: CASSDRGSGANVLTF; cdr3_nt: TGTGCCAGCAGTGATAGGGGTTCTGGGGCCAACGTCCTGACTTTC
clone_size: medium-sized; d_call: .; j_call: TRBJ2-2; v_call: TRBV7-9; cdr3_aa: CASSLWRNTGELFF; cdr3_nt: TGTGCCAGCAGCTTATGGAGGAACACCGGGGAGCTGTTTTTT
clone_size: many; d_call: .; j_call: TRBJ2-7; v_call: TRBV5-1; cdr3_aa: CASSISSGLSYEQYF; cdr3_nt: TGCGCCAGCAGCATTTCGAGCGGGCTCTCCTACGAGCAGTACTTC
clone_size: .; d_call: .; j_call: TRBJ2-5; v_call: TRBV5-1; cdr3_aa: CASSLDWETQYF; cdr3_nt: TGCGCCAGCAGCTTGGACTGGGAGACCCAGTACTTC
clone_size: many; d_call: TRBD2; j_call: TRBJ2-7; v_call: TRBV20-1; cdr3_aa: CSAPKAGVPYEQYF; cdr3_nt: TGCAGTGCCCCGAAGGCGGGAGTCCCCTACGAGCAGTACTTC
clone_size: .; d_call: TRBD2; j_call: TRBJ2-1; v_call: TRBV6-2/TRBV6-3; cdr3_aa: CASSVRLAGGPSYSEQFF; cdr3_nt: TGTGCCAGCAGTGTACGACTAGCGGGAGGGCCATCCTACAGTGAGCAGTTCTTC
clone_size: medium-sized; d_call: .; j_call: TRBJ2-7; v_call: TRBV2; cdr3_aa: CASIGGLSYEQYF; cdr3_nt: TGTGCCAGCATAGGGGGGTTGTCCTACGAGCAGTACTTC
clone_size: many; d_call: .; j_call: TRBJ2-1; v_call: TRBV5-4; cdr3_aa: CASSLGGDLNEQFF; cdr3_nt: TGTGCCAGCAGCTTGGGGGGGGACCTCAATGAGCAGTTCTTC